The present T cell receptor (beta chain) was sequenced within a study of T-cell memory formation after mild COVID-19. CDR3 length: 15 amino acids. Trimming removed 0 bases at V and 1 base at J, with 7 bases between. Germline assignment: CDR1 MNHNY and CDR2 SVGAGI (reference sequence). Each CDR3 protein is one row after TCRdb ran MiXCR on the 5' RACE reads. The sample records around 410,000 distinct CDR3 sequences, about 25% being singletons. This clonotype originated in an adult woman who had mild COVID-19 (a few samples of this study predate the infection). Cell type and time point are not known. Sequences were obtained from PBMCs or a T cell subset sorted from them (not recorded which). The V call is TRBV6-6, the J call TRBJ1-5; D not resolved. CDR3 amino acids: CASSYSAGSNQPQHF. Written as DNA, the CDR3 is TGTGCCAGCAGTTACTCGGCAGGAAGCAATCAGCCCCAGCATTTT.